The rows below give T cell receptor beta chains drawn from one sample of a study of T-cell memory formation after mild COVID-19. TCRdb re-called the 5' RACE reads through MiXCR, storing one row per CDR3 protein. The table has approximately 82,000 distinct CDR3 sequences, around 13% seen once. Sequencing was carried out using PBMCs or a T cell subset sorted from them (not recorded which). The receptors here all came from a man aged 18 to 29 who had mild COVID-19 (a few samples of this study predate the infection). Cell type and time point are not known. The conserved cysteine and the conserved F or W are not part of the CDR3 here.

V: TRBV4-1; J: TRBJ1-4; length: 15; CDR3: ASSGTGGLRSNEKLF
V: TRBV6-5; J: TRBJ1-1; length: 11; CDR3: ASSYGPQREAF
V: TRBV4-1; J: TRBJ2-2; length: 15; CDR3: ASSLRLAGGWTGELF
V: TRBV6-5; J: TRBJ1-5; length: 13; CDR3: ASRPGEASNQPQH
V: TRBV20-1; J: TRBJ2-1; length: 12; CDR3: SASRLVRNNEQF
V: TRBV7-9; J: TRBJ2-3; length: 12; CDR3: ASSLARIGDTQY
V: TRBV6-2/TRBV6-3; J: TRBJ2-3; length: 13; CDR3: ASSYEEPSTDTQY
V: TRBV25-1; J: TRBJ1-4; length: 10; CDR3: ASSGVREKLF
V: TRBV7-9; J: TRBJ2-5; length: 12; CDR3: ASSKPGPAGTQY
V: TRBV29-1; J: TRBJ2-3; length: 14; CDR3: SVEDSARPRTDTQY
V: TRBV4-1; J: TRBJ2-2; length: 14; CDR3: ASSPLLAGSTGELF
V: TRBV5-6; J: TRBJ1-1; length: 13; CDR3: ASSTRGGWITEAF
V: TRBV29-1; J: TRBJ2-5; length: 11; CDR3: SVEGRWQETQY
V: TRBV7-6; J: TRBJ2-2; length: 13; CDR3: ASSFNRGETGELF
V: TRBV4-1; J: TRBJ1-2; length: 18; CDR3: ASSQFVTGTGIHINYGYT
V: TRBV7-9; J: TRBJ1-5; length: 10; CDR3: ASSDSNQPQH
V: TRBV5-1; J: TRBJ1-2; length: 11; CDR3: ASGMGWSDGYT
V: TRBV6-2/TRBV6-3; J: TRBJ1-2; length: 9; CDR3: ASSYGYGYT
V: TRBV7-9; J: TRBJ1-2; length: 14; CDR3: ASSSTLRTEIYGYT
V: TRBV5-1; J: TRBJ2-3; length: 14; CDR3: ASSLVEGIGANTQY
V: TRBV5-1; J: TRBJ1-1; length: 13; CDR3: ASSSSGGLNTEAF
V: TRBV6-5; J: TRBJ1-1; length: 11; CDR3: ASSYNGNTEAF
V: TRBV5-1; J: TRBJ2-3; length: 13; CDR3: ASSFGTSSTDTQY
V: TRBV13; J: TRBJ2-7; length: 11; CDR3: ASSQGNSYEQY
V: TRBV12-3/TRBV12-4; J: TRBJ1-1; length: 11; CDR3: ASSLGGHSEAF
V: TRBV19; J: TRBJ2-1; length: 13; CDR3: ASTSGGRTYNEQF
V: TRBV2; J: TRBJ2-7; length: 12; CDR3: ASSGQGKWDEQY
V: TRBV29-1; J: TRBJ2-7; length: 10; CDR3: SVAESSYEQY
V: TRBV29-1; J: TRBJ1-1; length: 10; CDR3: SVALLNTEAF
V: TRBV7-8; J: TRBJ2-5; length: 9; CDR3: ASSIPETQY
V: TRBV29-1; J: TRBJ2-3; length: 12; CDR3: SALRAEDTDTQY
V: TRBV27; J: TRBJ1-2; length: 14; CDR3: ASSPGQGAASYGYT
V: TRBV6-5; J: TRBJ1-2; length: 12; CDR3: ASSYSAELSGYT
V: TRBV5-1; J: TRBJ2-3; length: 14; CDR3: ASNLRGGGATDTQY
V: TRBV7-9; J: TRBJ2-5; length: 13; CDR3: ASSPENENRETQY
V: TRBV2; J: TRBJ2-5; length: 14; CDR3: ASSELSGGASETQY
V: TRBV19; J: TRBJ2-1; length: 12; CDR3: ASRTSGGNNEQF
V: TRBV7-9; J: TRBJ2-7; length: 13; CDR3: ASSPKDRGPYEQY
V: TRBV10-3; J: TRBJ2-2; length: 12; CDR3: AIQDRDVTGELF
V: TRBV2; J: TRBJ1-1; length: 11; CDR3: ASSDRLSFEAF
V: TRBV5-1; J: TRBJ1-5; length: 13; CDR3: ASSLTGLSNQPQH
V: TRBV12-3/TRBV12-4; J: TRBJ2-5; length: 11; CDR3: ASRDRDVETQY
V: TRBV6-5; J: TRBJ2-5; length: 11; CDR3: ASSLTTQETQY
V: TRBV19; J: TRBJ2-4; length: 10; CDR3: ASLGQQNIQY
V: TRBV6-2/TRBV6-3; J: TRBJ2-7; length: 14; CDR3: ASSRLAGGRTYEQY
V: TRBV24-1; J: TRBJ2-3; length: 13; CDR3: ATIFGQGLSDTQY
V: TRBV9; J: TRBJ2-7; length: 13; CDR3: ASSSTGTGIYEQY
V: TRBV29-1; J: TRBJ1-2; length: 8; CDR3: SVYRQGYT
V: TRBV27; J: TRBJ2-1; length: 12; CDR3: ASSHSGGAHEQF
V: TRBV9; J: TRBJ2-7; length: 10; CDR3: ASSVVDSEQY
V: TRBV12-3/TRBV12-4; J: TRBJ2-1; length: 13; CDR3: ASTFIRGIHNEQF
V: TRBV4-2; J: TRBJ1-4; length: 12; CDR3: ASSQETANEKLF
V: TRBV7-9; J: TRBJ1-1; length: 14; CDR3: ASSLFRDTFNTEAF